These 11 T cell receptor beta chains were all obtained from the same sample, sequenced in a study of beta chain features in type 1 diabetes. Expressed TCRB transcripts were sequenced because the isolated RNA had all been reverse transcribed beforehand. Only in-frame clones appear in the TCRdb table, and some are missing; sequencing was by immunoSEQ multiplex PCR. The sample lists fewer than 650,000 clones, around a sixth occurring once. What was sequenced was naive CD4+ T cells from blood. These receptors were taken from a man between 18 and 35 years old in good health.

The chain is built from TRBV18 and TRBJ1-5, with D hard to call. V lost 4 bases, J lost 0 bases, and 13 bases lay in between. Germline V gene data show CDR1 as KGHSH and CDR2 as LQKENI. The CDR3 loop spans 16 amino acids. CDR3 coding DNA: TGTGCCAGCTCACATTCCGAGACAATTAGCAATCAGCCCCAGCATTTT. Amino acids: CASSHSETISNQPQHF.

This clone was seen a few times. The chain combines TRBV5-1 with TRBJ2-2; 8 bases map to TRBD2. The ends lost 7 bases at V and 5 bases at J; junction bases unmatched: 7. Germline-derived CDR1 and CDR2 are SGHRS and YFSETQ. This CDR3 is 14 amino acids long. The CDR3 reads CASFPGGTTGELFF. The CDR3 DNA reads TGCGCCAGCTTCCCGGGAGGGACGACCGGGGAGCTGTTTTTT.

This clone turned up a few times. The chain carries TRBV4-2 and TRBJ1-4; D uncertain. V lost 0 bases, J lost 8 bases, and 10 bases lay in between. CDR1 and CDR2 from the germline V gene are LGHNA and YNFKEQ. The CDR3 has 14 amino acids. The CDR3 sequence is CASSQDQHPEKLFF. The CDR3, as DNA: TGTGCCAGCAGCCAAGATCAGCACCCCGAAAAACTGTTTTTT.

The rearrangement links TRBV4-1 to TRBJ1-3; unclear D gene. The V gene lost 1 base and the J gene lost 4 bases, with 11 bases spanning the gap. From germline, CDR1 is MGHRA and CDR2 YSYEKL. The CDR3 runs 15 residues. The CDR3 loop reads CASSQARIPGNTIYF. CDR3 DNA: TGCGCCAGCAGCCAAGCCCGTATTCCCGGAAACACCATATATTTT.

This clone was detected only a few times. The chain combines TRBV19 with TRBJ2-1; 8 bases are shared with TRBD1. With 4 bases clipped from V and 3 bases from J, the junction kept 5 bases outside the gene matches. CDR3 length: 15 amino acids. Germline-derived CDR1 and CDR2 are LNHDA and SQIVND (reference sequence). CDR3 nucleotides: TGTGCCAGTAGTAAGAGACAGGGGCACTACAATGAGCAGTTCTTC. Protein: CASSKRQGHYNEQFF.

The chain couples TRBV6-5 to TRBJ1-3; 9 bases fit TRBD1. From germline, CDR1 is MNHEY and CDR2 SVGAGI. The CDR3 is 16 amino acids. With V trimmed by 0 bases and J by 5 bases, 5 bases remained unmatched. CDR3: CASSYSDRGIRNTIYF. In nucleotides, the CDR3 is TGTGCCAGCAGTTACTCGGACAGGGGTATTAGAAACACCATATATTTT.

The CDR3 nucleotides read TGCGCCAGCAGCCTTAGACTAGCGGGGAGCCCGGGTATAAATGAGCAGTTCTTC. Protein sequence: CASSLRLAGSPGINEQFF. This chain joins TRBV5-1 and TRBJ2-1; 11 nucleotides line up with TRBD2. The V and J ends lost 4 bases and 7 bases, in that order; junction bases with no gene match: 16. The CDR3 extends over 18 amino acids. Germline V gene sequence: CDR1 SGHRS, CDR2 YFSETQ.

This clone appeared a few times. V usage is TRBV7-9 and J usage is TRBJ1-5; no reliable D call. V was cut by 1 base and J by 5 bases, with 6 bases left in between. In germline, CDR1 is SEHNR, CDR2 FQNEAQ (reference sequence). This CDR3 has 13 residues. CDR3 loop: CASSLGRYQPQHF. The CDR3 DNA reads TGTGCCAGCAGCTTAGGGAGATATCAGCCCCAGCATTTT. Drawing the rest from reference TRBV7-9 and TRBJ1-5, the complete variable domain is DTGVSQNPRHKITKRGQNVTFRCDPISEHNRLYWYRQTLGQGPEFLTYFQNEAQLEKSRLLSDRFSAERPKGSFSTLEIQRTEQGDSAMYLCASSLGRYQPQHFGDGTRLSIL.

The CDR3 DNA is TGTGCCAGCTCACCACCGTCGAGGGGAGAGGTCGAGCAGTACTTC. It codes for CASSPPSRGEVEQYF. This sequence joins TRBV18 and TRBJ2-7; D may be TRBD1 or TRBD2 (5 bases each). The ends were cut back, 0 bases at V and 6 bases at J, with 15 bases in the middle. The CDR3 contains 15 residues. Germline-derived CDR1 and CDR2 are KGHSH and LQKENI.

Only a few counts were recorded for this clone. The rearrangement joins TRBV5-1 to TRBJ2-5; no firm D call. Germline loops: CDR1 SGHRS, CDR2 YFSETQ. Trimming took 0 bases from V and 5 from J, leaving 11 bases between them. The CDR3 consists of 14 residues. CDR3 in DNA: TGCGCCAGCAGCTTGGATGTGGGGATGGAGACCCAGTACTTC. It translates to CASSLDVGMETQYF.

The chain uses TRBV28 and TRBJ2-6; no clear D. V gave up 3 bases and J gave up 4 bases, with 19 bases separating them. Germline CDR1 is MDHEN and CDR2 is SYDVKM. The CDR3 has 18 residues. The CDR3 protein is CASSLIVHLPAGANVLTF. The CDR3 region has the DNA TGTGCCAGCAGTTTGATCGTACACCTACCGGCGGGGGCCAACGTCCTGACTTTC.